These 5 T cell receptor beta chains came from one sample sequenced in a study of beta chain features in type 1 diabetes. Antigen specificity for these receptors is unknown. The authors reverse transcribed all of the isolated RNA, so sequencing captured expressed TCRB transcripts. The assay was immunoSEQ multiplex PCR, and TCRdb's table has in-frame clones only and misses some. This table holds 100,000 to 150,000 clones, 9% found once. Study conclusions and caveats: Shortening of TCRB CDR3s, moderate but significant, appeared in all four CD4+ subsets of Type 1 diabetes patients.

Sequencing was done on a sample of central memory CD4+ T cells from blood. The receptor set was obtained from a man aged 25 to 40 with type 1 diabetes.

This clone has a handful of counts. The CDR3 DNA reads TGTGCCAGCTCACCGAGGATAGGACTAGCGGGACAAGAGACCCAGTACTTC. Translation gives CASSPRIGLAGQETQYF. The chain has TRBV18 and TRBJ2-5; 12 positions match TRBD2. The ends lost 3 bases at V and 2 bases at J; junction bases unmatched: 7. The germline CDR1 and CDR2 sequences are KGHSH and LQKENI. The CDR3 length is 17 residues.

This sequence joins TRBV5-5 and TRBJ1-1, with D unresolved. Germline CDR1 and CDR2: SGHKS and YYEKEE (reference sequence). Trimming took 1 base from V and 0 from J, leaving 4 bases between them. This CDR3 region has 13 residues. As DNA, the CDR3 is TGTGCCAGCAGCTTGAACATGAACACTGAAGCTTTCTTT. Translation gives CASSLNMNTEAFF.

The sample holds a few counts of this clone. The chain carries TRBV5-6 and TRBJ2-7; 7 bases map to TRBD1. The length of the CDR3 is 14 residues. Germline V gene data show CDR1 as SGHDT and CDR2 as YYEEEE. The V and J ends lost 4 bases and 2 bases, in that order; junction bases with no gene match: 6. The CDR3 loop reads CASSPVGTAYEQYF. CDR3 DNA sequence: TGTGCCAGCAGCCCGGTGGGGACAGCCTACGAGCAGTACTTC. Drawing the rest from reference TRBV5-6 and TRBJ2-7, the complete variable domain is DAGVTQSPTHLIKTRGQQVTLRCSPKSGHDTVSWYQQALGQGPQFIFQYYEEEERQRGNFPDRFSGHQFPNYSSELNVNALLLGDSALYLCASSPVGTAYEQYFGPGTRLTVT.

The chain uses TRBV10-3 and TRBJ1-1; D ambiguous. Trimming removed 4 bases from V and 2 bases from J, with 5 bases in between. Germline V gene data show CDR1 as ENHRY and CDR2 as SYGVKD. CDR3 length: 12 residues. The CDR3 DNA reads as TGTGCCATCAGTGCTACTAACACTGAAGCTTTCTTT. As protein: CAISATNTEAFF.

This clone was counted only a few times. V is TRBV9 and J is TRBJ1-2; D gene unclear. CDR1 is SGDLS and CDR2 is YYNGEE in the germline V gene. CDR3 length: 13 amino acids. V lost 3 bases, J lost 5 bases, and 11 bases lay in between. The chain's CDR3 is CASSGQGSYGYTF. Here the CDR3 DNA reads TGTGCCAGCAGCGGGCAAGGGAGTTATGGCTACACCTTC. The whole variable domain, filled in from reference TRBV9 and TRBJ1-2, reads DSGVTQTPKHLITATGQRVTLRCSPRSGDLSVYWYQQSLDQGLQFLIQYYNGEERAKGNILERFSAQQFPDLHSELNLSSLELGDSALYFCASSGQGSYGYTFGSGTRLTVV.